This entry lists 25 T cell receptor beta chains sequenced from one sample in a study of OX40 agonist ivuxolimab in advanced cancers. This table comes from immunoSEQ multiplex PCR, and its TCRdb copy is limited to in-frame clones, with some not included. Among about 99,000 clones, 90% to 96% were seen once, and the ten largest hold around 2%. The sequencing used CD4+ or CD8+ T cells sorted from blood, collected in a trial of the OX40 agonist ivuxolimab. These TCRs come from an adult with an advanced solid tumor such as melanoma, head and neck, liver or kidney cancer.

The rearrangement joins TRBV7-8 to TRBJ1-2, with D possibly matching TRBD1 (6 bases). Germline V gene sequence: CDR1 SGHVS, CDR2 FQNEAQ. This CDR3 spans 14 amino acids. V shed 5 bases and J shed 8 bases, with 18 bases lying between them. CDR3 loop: CASSDTLGGEGYTF. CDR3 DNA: TGTGCCAGCAGCGACACTTTAGGGGGGGAAGGCTACACCTTC.

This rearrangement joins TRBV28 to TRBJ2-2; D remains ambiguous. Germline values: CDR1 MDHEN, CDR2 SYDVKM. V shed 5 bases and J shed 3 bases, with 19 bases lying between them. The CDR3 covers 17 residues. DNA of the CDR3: TGTGCCAGCAGTCTGTCCCCCCCCAAGGTCGACACCGGGGAGCTGTTTTTT. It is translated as CASSLSPPKVDTGELFF.

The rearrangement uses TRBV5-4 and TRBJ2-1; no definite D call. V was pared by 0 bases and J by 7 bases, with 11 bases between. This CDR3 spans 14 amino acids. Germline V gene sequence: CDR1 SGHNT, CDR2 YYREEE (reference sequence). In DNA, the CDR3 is TGTGCCAGCAGCTTGGGGTCCCTTGTGAATGAGCAGTTCTTC. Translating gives CASSLGSLVNEQFF. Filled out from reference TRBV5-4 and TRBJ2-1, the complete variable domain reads ETGVTQSPTHLIKTRGQQVTLRCSSQSGHNTVSWYQQALGQGPQFIFQYYREEENGRGNFPPRFSGLQFPNYSSELNVNALELDDSALYLCASSLGSLVNEQFFGPGTRLTVL.

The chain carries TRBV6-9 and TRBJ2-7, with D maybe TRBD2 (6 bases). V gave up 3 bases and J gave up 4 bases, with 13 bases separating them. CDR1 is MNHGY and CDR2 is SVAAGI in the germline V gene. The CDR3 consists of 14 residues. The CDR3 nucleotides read TGTGCCAGCAGTTACCCGGGGGAAACATACGAGCAGTACTTC. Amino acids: CASSYPGETYEQYF.

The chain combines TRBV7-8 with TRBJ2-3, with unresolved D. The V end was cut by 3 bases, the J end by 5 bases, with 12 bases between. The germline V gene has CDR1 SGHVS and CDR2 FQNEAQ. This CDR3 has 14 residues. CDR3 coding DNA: TGTGCCAGCAGCTTCGCCAGCGACCTAGATACGCAGTATTTT. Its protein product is CASSFASDLDTQYF.

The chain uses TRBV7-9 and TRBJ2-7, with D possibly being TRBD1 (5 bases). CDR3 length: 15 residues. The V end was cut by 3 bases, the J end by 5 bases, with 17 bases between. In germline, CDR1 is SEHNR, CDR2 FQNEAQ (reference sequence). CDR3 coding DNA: TGTGCCAGCAGCTTTCTTCCGACAGACCGGGACGAGCAGTACTTC. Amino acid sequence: CASSFLPTDRDEQYF.

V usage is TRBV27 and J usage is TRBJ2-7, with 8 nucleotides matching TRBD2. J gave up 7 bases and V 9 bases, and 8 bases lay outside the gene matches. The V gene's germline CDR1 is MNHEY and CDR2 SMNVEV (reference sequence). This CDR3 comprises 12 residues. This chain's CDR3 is CASWAGGGEQYF. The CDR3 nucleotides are TGTGCCAGTTGGGCCGGGGGGGGTGAGCAGTACTTC.

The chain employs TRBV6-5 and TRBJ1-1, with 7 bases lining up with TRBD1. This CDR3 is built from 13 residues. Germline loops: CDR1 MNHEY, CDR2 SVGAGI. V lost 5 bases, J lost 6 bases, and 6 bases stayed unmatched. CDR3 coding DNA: TGTGCCAGCAGTGAAACAGGGGCGGCTGAAGCTTTCTTT. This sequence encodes CASSETGAAEAFF.

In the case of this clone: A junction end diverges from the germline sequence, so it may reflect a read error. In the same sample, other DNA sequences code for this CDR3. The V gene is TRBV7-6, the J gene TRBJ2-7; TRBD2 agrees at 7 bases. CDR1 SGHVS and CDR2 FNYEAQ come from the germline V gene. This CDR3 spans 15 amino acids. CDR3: CASSLYGGSFDEQYF. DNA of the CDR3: TGCGCCAGCAGCTTATACGGCGGGAGTTTTGACGAGCAGTACTTC.

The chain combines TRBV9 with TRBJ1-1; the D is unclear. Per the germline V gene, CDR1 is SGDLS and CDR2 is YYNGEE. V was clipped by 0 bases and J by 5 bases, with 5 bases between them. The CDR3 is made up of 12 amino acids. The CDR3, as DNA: TGTGCCAGCAGCGTAGGGGCAACTGAAGCTTTCTTT. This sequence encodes CASSVGATEAFF.

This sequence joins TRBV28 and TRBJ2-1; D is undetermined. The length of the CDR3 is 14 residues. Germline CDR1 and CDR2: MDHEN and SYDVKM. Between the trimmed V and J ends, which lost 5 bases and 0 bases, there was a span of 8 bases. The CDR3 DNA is TGTGCCAGCAGTCAGCAAAGCTCCTACAATGAGCAGTTCTTC. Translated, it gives CASSQQSSYNEQFF.

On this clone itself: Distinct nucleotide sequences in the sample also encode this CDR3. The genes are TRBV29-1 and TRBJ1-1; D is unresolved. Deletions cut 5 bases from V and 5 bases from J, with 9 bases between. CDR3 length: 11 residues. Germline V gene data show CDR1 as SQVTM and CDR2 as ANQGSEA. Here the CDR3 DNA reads TGCAGCGTTTTCCTGAGGACTGAAGCTTTCTTT. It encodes CSVFLRTEAFF.

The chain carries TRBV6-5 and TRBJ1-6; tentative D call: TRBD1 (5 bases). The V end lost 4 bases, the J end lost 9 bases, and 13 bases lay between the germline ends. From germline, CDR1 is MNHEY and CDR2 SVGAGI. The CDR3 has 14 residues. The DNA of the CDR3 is TGTGCCAGCAGTTCCGGGACGGCCACTTCACCCCTCCACTTT. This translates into CASSSGTATSPLHF.

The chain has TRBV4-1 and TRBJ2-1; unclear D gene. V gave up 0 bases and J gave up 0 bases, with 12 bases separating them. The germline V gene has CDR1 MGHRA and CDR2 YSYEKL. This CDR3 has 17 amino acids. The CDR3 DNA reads TGCGCCAGCAGCCAAGAACGGAGCTCTAGCTCCTACAATGAGCAGTTCTTC. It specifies CASSQERSSSSYNEQFF.

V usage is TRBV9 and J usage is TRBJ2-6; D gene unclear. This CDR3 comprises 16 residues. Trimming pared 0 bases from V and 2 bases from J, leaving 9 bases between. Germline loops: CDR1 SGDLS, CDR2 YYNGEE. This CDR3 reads CASSVGYRAGANVLTF. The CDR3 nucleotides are TGTGCCAGCAGCGTAGGATATAGGGCTGGGGCCAACGTCCTGACTTTC.

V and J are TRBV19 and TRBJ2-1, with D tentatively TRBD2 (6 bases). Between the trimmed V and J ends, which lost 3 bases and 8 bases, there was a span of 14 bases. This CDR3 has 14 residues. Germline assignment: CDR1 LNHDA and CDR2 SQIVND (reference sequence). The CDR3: CASSMGGWGDEQFF. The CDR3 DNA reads TGTGCCAGTAGTATGGGTGGATGGGGGGATGAGCAGTTCTTC.

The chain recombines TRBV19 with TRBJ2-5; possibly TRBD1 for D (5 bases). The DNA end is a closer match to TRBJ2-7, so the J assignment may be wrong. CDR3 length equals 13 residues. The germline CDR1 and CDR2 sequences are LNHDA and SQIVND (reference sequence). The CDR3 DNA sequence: TGTGCCAGTAGTAACTTCCAGGGCTACGAGCAGTACTTC. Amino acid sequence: CASSNFQGYEQYF.

CDR3 bases: TGTGCCAGTAGCGTTGGTTCAGGTTCGGGGACAGGGTCTCAGCCCCAGCATTTT. Amino acid sequence: CASSVGSGSGTGSQPQHF. The chain links TRBV19 to TRBJ1-5; 9 bases match TRBD1. V lost 6 bases to trimming and J lost 6 bases; unmatched junction nucleotides: 18. The germline V gene has CDR1 LNHDA and CDR2 SQIVND (reference sequence). This CDR3 spans 18 amino acids. Complete variable domain (other parts from reference TRBV19 and TRBJ1-5): DGGITQSPKYLFRKEGQNVTLSCEQNLNHDAMYWYRQDPGQGLRLIYYSQIVNDFQKGDIAEGYSVSREKKESFPLTVTSAQKNPTAFYLCASSVGSGSGTGSQPQHFGDGTRLSIL.

CDR3 sequence: CASSQEWSTKGKVAGDEQFF. As DNA, the CDR3 is TGCGCCAGCAGCCAAGAATGGTCGACTAAAGGGAAGGTTGCGGGCGATGAGCAGTTCTTC. This chain connects TRBV4-3 to TRBJ2-1; TRBD2 might be the D (5 bases). The CDR3 consists of 20 residues. CDR1 LGHNA and CDR2 YSLEER come from the germline V gene. Between the trimmed V and J ends, which lost 0 bases and 8 bases, there was a span of 29 bases.

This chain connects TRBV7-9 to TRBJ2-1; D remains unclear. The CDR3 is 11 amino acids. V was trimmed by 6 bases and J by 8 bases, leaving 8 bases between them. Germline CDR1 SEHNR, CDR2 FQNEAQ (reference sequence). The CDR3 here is CASSKVDEQFF. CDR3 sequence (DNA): TGTGCCAGCAGTAAGGTCGATGAGCAGTTCTTC.

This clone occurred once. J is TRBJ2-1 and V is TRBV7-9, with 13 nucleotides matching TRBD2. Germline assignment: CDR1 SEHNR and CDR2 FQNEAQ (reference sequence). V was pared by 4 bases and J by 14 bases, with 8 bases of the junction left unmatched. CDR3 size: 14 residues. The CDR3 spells CASSSGLAGRGKFF. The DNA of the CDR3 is TGTGCCAGCAGCTCGGGACTAGCGGGGCGGGGGAAGTTCTTC.

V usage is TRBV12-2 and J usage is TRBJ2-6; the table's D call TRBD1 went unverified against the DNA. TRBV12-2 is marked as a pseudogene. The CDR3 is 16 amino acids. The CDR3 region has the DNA TGTGCAAGTCGCTTAGTACAGGGGGCCGGGGCCAACGTCCTGACTTTC. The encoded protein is CASRLVQGAGANVLTF.

The CDR3 loop is CASSLDLGYNEQFF. CDR3 bases: TGTGCCAGCAGTTTAGATCTGGGCTACAATGAGCAGTTCTTC. The chain links TRBV27 to TRBJ2-1; D is unclear. The length of the CDR3 is 14 residues. Deletions cut 2 bases from V and 3 bases from J, with 8 bases between. CDR1 MNHEY and CDR2 SMNVEV come from the germline V gene (reference sequence).

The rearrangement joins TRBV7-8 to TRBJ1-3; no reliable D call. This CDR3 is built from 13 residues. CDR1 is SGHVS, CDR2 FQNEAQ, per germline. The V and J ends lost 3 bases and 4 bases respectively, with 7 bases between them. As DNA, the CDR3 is TGTGCCAGCAGCTTGTTAGGGGGAAACACCATATATTTT. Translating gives CASSLLGGNTIYF.

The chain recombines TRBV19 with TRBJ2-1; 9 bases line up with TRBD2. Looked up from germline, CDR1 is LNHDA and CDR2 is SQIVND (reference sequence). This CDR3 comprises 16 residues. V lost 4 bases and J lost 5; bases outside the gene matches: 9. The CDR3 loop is CASSTPGTSTNNEQFF. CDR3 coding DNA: TGTGCCAGTAGTACCCCCGGGACTAGCACTAACAATGAGCAGTTCTTC.